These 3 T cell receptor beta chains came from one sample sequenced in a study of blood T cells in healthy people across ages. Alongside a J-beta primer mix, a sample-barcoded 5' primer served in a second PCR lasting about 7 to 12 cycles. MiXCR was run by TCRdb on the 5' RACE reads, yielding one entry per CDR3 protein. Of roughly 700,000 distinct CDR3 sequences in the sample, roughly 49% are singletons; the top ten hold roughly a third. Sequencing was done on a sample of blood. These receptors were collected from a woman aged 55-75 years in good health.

CDR3 protein: CASRVGTGGWNEQFF. The CDR3 DNA is TGTGCCAGCAGGGTCGGGACAGGGGGCTGGAATGAGCAGTTCTTC. The chain links TRBV7-2 to TRBJ2-1; 12 bases agree with TRBD1. Germline trimming cut 6 bases from V and 7 bases from J; bases unmatched to any gene: 7. The CDR3 loop spans 15 amino acids. The germline V gene encodes CDR1 SGHTA and CDR2 FQGNSA.

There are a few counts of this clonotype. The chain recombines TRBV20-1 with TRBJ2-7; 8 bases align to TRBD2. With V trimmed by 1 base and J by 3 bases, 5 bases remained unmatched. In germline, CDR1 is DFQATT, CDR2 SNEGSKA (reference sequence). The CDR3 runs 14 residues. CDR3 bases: TGCAGTGCTAGAGCAGGCGGGGGGAACTACGAGCAGTACTTC. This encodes CSARAGGGNYEQYF.

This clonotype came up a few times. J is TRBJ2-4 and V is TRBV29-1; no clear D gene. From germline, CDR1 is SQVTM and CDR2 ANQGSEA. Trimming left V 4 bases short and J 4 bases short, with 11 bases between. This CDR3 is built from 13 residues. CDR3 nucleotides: TGCAGCGTTGTTGGTACAGTTAAAAACATTCAGTACTTC. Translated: CSVVGTVKNIQYF.